These T cell receptor beta chains were read from a single sample in a study of Graves' ophthalmopathy and Graves' hyperthyroidism. TCRdb used MiXCR to reprocess the multiplex PCR reads, holding one entry per CDR3 protein. This table has some 360,000 distinct CDR3 sequences, approximately 18% appearing once. Sequences were obtained from peripheral blood. These receptor sequences come from an adult woman with stable Graves' hyperthyroidism. Both conserved end residues are part of each CDR3. A D gene is named only where the DNA matches it firmly. Clone size is given for some rows only: seen once, a few or many times, or a class if the clone is expanded.

d_gene,abundance,v_gene,j_gene,CDR3aa,CDR3nt
-,-,TRBV6-5,TRBJ2-7,CASSHLAGQSSYEQYF,TGTGCCAGCAGTCACCTCGCGGGACAGAGCTCCTACGAGCAGTACTTC
-,many,TRBV2,TRBJ2-7,CASSEEGGIGEQYF,TGTGCCAGCAGTGAAGAAGGGGGGATCGGGGAGCAGTACTTC
TRBD1,few,TRBV7-9,TRBJ1-4,CASSQDRGGEKLFF,TGTGCCAGCAGCCAAGACAGGGGTGGTGAAAAACTGTTTTTT
TRBD2,many,TRBV6-2/TRBV6-3,TRBJ2-5,CASSPRLAGSQETQYF,TGTGCCAGCAGCCCTAGACTAGCGGGAAGCCAAGAGACCCAGTACTTC
TRBD1,many,TRBV5-1,TRBJ1-3,CASSVQGVSGNTIYF,TGCGCCAGCAGCGTACAGGGGGTCTCTGGAAACACCATATATTTT
TRBD1,once,TRBV6-4,TRBJ2-7,CATGQVIYEQYF,TGTGCCACAGGACAGGTGATCTACGAGCAGTACTTC
-,few,TRBV29-1,TRBJ1-1,CSVDETALNTDAFF,TGCAGCGTTGACGAGACAGCTCTGAACACTGATGCTTTCTTT
-,many,TRBV6-7,TRBJ2-7,CASSYSIVGRYYEQYF,TGTGCCAGCAGTTACTCGATTGTGGGCCGCTACTACGAGCAGTACTTC
TRBD2,many,TRBV5-1,TRBJ2-7,CASSLAGSGGYEQYF,TGCGCCAGCAGCTTGGCTGGGAGCGGGGGCTACGAGCAGTACTTC
-,many,TRBV30,TRBJ2-5,CARGIPLQETQYF,TGTGCTCGAGGTATACCACTACAAGAGACCCAGTACTTC
-,many,TRBV29-1,TRBJ1-2,CSVEESGGNGYTF,TGCAGCGTTGAAGAATCGGGGGGAAATGGCTACACCTTC
TRBD1,many,TRBV14,TRBJ1-5,CGDSVSRNSQPQHF,TGTGGGGACAGCGTATCCCGAAATAGTCAGCCCCAGCATTTT
-,many,TRBV4-1,TRBJ2-2,CASHGNTGELFF,TGCGCCAGCCACGGGAACACCGGGGAGCTGTTTTTT
-,many,TRBV2,TRBJ1-2,CASSRPGLNNYGYTF,TGTGCCAGCAGTCGCCCGGGACTAAATAACTATGGCTACACCTTC
-,many,TRBV12-3/TRBV12-4,TRBJ1-1,CASSLKENTEAFF,TGTGCCAGCAGTTTGAAGGAGAACACTGAAGCTTTCTTT
TRBD1,-,TRBV11-1,TRBJ2-2,CASSRQGGELFF,TGTGCCAGCAGCCGACAGGGAGGGGAGCTGTTTTTT
-,many,TRBV27,TRBJ2-2,CASSVSGTGELFF,TGTGCCAGCAGCGTCTCGGGCACCGGGGAGCTGTTTTTT
TRBD1,many,TRBV20-1,TRBJ1-2,CSARDREAYGYTF,TGCAGTGCTCGGGACAGGGAGGCCTATGGCTACACCTTC
-,once,TRBV6-1,TRBJ1-1,CATSYALNTEAFF,TGTGCCACTTCGTACGCGCTGAACACTGAAGCTTTCTTT
TRBD1,many,TRBV12-3/TRBV12-4,TRBJ1-3,CASSYHRDRVSGNTIYF,TGTGCCAGCAGTTACCACCGGGACAGGGTATCTGGAAACACCATATATTTT
-,-,TRBV6-5,TRBJ1-5,CASSYSIPREQPQHF,TGTGCCAGCAGTTACTCGATCCCCCGGGAGCAGCCCCAGCATTTT
-,-,TRBV7-2,TRBJ2-2,CASSLLNSNTGELFF,TGTGCCAGCAGCTTACTCAACAGTAACACCGGGGAGCTGTTTTTT
TRBD1,-,TRBV7-9,TRBJ1-5,CASSLGQGGNQPKHF,TGTGCCAGCAGCTTAGGACAGGGCGGCAATCAGCCCAAGCATTTT
TRBD1,-,TRBV12-5,TRBJ2-7,CASGPRAGTGIYEQYF,TGTGCTAGTGGTCCACGTGCCGGGACAGGGATTTACGAGCAGTACTTC
TRBD2,many,TRBV27,TRBJ2-7,CASSNLGTSGRVNEQYF,TGTGCCAGCAGTAACCTTGGGACTAGCGGGAGGGTAAACGAGCAGTACTTC
TRBD1,-,TRBV19,TRBJ2-5,CASRPGQGGETQYF,TGTGCCAGTAGGCCGGGACAGGGAGGAGAGACCCAGTACTTC
TRBD2,many,TRBV12-3/TRBV12-4,TRBJ2-2,CASRGTSGTRRELFF,TGTGCCAGCAGAGGGACTAGCGGGACTCGGAGGGAGCTGTTTTTT
-,medium-sized,TRBV6-5,TRBJ1-1,CASKRDGTNTEAFF,TGTGCCAGCAAGAGAGACGGGACGAACACTGAAGCTTTCTTT
-,many,TRBV25-1,TRBJ2-5,CASSAHSGGNQETQYF,TGTGCCAGCAGTGCCCATTCGGGGGGCAATCAAGAGACCCAGTACTTC
-,many,TRBV6-5,TRBJ2-7,CASSSEIYEQYF,TGTGCCAGCAGTTCGGAGATCTACGAGCAGTACTTC
TRBD1,many,TRBV30,TRBJ2-7,CAYDRVGDEQYF,TGTGCCTACGACAGGGTCGGAGACGAGCAGTACTTC
-,many,TRBV2,TRBJ1-1,CASSEGGADTEAFF,TGTGCCAGCAGTGAGGGGGGAGCGGACACTGAAGCTTTCTTT
-,few,TRBV6-1,TRBJ1-6,CASSAQGQKGRNSPLHF,TGTGCCAGCAGTGCCCAAGGACAAAAGGGAAGGAATTCACCCCTCCACTTT
-,-,TRBV29-1,TRBJ1-2,CSVEGARERHQQGNYGYTF,TGCAGCGTTGAAGGAGCGAGGGAGAGACATCAACAGGGAAACTATGGCTACACCTTC
-,many,TRBV4-2,TRBJ1-2,CASSQVFSQGDNGYTF,TGTGCCAGCAGCCAAGTTTTTTCGCAGGGTGACAATGGCTACACCTTC
TRBD1,many,TRBV27,TRBJ1-1,CASSLSDRVNTEAFF,TGTGCCAGCAGTTTATCGGACAGGGTGAACACTGAAGCTTTCTTT
TRBD2,many,TRBV6-5,TRBJ2-7,CASSYTTDRGTSGSTYEQYF,TGTGCCAGCAGTTACACCACCGATCGGGGGACTAGCGGGAGTACCTACGAGCAGTACTTC
-,-,TRBV19,TRBJ1-1,CASSGRSTEAFF,TGTGCCAGTAGTGGCCGGTCGACTGAAGCTTTCTTT
-,-,TRBV20-1,TRBJ1-2,CSARPRTYGYTF,TGCAGTGCCCGACCCCGGACTTATGGCTACACCTTC
TRBD1,many,TRBV20-1,TRBJ2-7,CSARGTGLPYEQYF,TGCAGTGCTAGAGGGACAGGGCTCCCCTACGAGCAGTACTTC
TRBD1,many,TRBV27,TRBJ2-7,CASSRETGESYEQYF,TGTGCCAGCAGTAGGGAGACAGGGGAATCCTACGAGCAGTACTTC
TRBD1,many,TRBV24-1,TRBJ2-5,CATSDADRVRAETQYF,TGTGCCACCAGTGATGCTGACAGGGTTCGGGCTGAGACCCAGTACTTC
-,many,TRBV14,TRBJ2-5,CASSRSVRQETQYF,TGTGCCAGCAGCCGTTCGGTACGGCAAGAGACCCAGTACTTC
-,many,TRBV6-2/TRBV6-3,TRBJ2-7,CASSRHQYEQYF,TGTGCCAGCAGCCGACACCAATACGAGCAGTACTTC
-,many,TRBV12-3/TRBV12-4,TRBJ1-1,CASSQTTEAFF,TGTGCCAGCAGTCAAACAACTGAAGCTTTCTTT
-,many,TRBV28,TRBJ1-6,CASSRRPRVTYNSPLHF,TGTGCCAGCAGCCGCCGGCCCAGGGTTACCTATAATTCACCCCTCCACTTT
-,many,TRBV4-2,TRBJ2-2,CASRSRGAGELFF,TGTGCCAGCAGATCCAGGGGTGCCGGGGAGCTGTTTTTT
-,many,TRBV14,TRBJ1-2,CASSQDFGGAYGYTF,TGTGCCAGCAGCCAAGATTTTGGCGGGGCGTATGGCTACACCTTC
TRBD1,many,TRBV18,TRBJ2-5,CASSPLRDRGMETQYF,TGTGCCAGCTCACCACTCCGGGACAGGGGAATGGAGACCCAGTACTTC
-,-,TRBV6-1,TRBJ1-1,CASKYTLNTEAFF,TGTGCCAGCAAATACACGTTGAACACTGAAGCTTTCTTT
-,many,TRBV6-2/TRBV6-3,TRBJ1-5,CASSYLRGSNQPQHF,TGTGCCAGCAGCTATCTAAGGGGTAGCAATCAGCCCCAGCATTTT
-,many,TRBV6-2/TRBV6-3,TRBJ2-2,CASSPRLFRELFF,TGTGCCAGCAGTCCCCGTTTGTTTAGGGAGCTGTTTTTT
-,-,TRBV3-1,TRBJ2-7,CASSQIYYEQYF,TGTGCCAGCAGCCAAATCTACTACGAGCAGTACTTC
TRBD2,few,TRBV11-3,TRBJ2-5,CASSLSPSGTYQETQYF,TGTGCCAGCAGCTTAAGCCCTAGCGGAACCTACCAAGAGACCCAGTACTTC
TRBD1,many,TRBV28,TRBJ1-1,CASTWDREDTEAFF,TGTGCCAGTACTTGGGACAGGGAGGACACTGAAGCTTTCTTT
TRBD2,many,TRBV20-1,TRBJ2-7,CSARDLTSGSPSYEQYF,TGCAGTGCTAGAGACTTGACTAGCGGGAGCCCCTCCTACGAGCAGTACTTC
-,many,TRBV9,TRBJ2-7,CASSVADSYEQYF,TGTGCCAGCAGCGTAGCGGACTCCTACGAGCAGTACTTC